The 13 T cell receptor beta chains given below trace back to one sample, sequenced in a study of cytomegalovirus exposure and HLA in healthy donors. 60 Vbeta and 13 Jbeta primers were used in PCR. Sequencing was performed with immunoSEQ multiplex PCR; in TCRdb, only in-frame clones are kept and a portion is missing. Seen here are about 200,000 clones, about 81% observed once, and the top ten hold around 3%. The sample taken for sequencing was PBMCs. These receptors originate from a woman aged 40-49 years in good health and CMV-seronegative.

The chain combines TRBV19 with TRBJ2-7, with D possibly being TRBD1 (6 bases). The CDR3 consists of 14 residues. V lost 6 bases and J 0 bases, leaving 12 bases between the germline ends. Germline CDR1 and CDR2: LNHDA and SQIVND (reference sequence). CDR3 sequence (DNA): TGTGCCAGTAGGCAGGGGACATTCTCCTACGAGCAGTACTTC. The encoded protein is CASRQGTFSYEQYF.

The chain uses TRBV11-2 and TRBJ2-3; possible D gene TRBD2, 6 bases. The germline gives CDR1 SGHAT, CDR2 FQNNGV. The V end was cut by 6 bases, the J end by 2 bases, with 15 bases between. This CDR3 spans 15 amino acids. The CDR3 coding sequence is TGTGCCAGCAGAAACGGGAGTATGATCACAGATACGCAGTATTTT. Encoded protein: CASRNGSMITDTQYF.

This clone was recorded only once. The rearrangement links TRBV18 to TRBJ2-7; 8 positions agree with TRBD2. The CDR3 sequence is 16 residues long. V lost 4 bases to trimming and J lost 4 bases; unmatched junction nucleotides: 12. Germline CDR1 KGHSH, CDR2 LQKENI. The CDR3 nucleotides are TGTGCCAGCTCACTTCTACCGGGACTAGGCCCTTACGAGCAGTACTTC. Its protein is CASSLLPGLGPYEQYF.

The chain employs TRBV7-7 and TRBJ2-2; 7 nucleotides match TRBD1. CDR1 is SSHAT and CDR2 is FNYEAQ in the germline V gene (reference sequence). The CDR3 is made up of 13 amino acids. The junction had 2 bases not matched to a gene; V was cut back by 5 bases and J by 5 bases. The CDR3: CASSQQGTGELFF. For the CDR3, the DNA is TGTGCCAGCAGCCAACAGGGGACCGGGGAGCTGTTTTTT.

J is TRBJ2-2 and V is TRBV6-1; 8 bases are shared with TRBD2. The CDR3 runs 15 residues. The V segment lost 2 bases and the J segment 4 bases; nucleotides outside the gene matches: 3. Germline assignment: CDR1 MNHNS and CDR2 SASEGT. The CDR3 is CASSESGRGTGELFF. In nucleotides, the CDR3 is TGTGCCAGCAGTGAATCCGGGAGGGGCACCGGGGAGCTGTTTTTT.

The CDR3 coding sequence is TGTGCCAGCAGTCCGGGGGGGGCAGGGGGTGAAAAACTGTTTTTT. Protein product: CASSPGGAGGEKLFF. This chain joins TRBV6-5 and TRBJ1-4; 7 bases match TRBD1. The CDR3 consists of 15 residues. V gave up 5 bases and J gave up 7 bases; unmatched junction bases: 10. Germline values: CDR1 MNHEY, CDR2 SVGAGI.

This rearrangement joins TRBV5-1 to TRBJ2-3; 8 bases are a match to TRBD1. Trimming cost V 4 bases and J 2 bases; bases outside gene matches: 12. This CDR3 comprises 17 residues. Per germline, CDR1 SGHRS and CDR2 YFSETQ. CDR3 sequence (DNA): TGCGCCAGCAGCCTCGGGCAGACAGGGGCCCTCACAGATACGCAGTATTTT. This encodes CASSLGQTGALTDTQYF.

Concerning this clone itself: Other DNA sequences in this sample translate to the same CDR3. The V and J genes are TRBV7-6 and TRBJ2-7, with 10 bases aligning to TRBD1. Losses at the gene ends were 3 bases for V and 0 bases for J; bases not matched to a gene: 2. Germline V gene data show CDR1 as SGHVS and CDR2 as FNYEAQ. This CDR3 comprises 15 residues. The CDR3 region is CASSLGQGFSYEQYF. The CDR3 coding sequence is TGTGCCAGCAGCTTGGGACAGGGGTTCTCCTACGAGCAGTACTTC. Looking up the rest from reference TRBV7-6 and TRBJ2-7 gives the full variable domain: GAGVSQSPRYKVTKRGQDVALRCDPISGHVSLYWYRQALGQGPEFLTYFNYEAQQDKSGLPNDRFSAERPEGSISTLTIQRTEQRDSAMYRCASSLGQGFSYEQYFGPGTRLTVT.

This clone was seen a single time. The chain uses TRBV6-1 and TRBJ2-7; the D is unclear. V was clipped by 8 bases and J by 0 bases, with 8 bases between them. CDR1 is MNHNS and CDR2 is SASEGT in the germline V gene. This CDR3 spans 12 amino acids. The CDR3 loop reads CASDLASYEQYF. The CDR3 nucleotides read TGTGCCAGCGATCTGGCCTCCTACGAGCAGTACTTC.

The chain combines TRBV7-9 with TRBJ1-3; D is undetermined. CDR3 length equals 11 residues. Germline V CDR1 and CDR2: SEHNR, FQNEAQ (reference sequence). V was trimmed by 11 bases and J by 2 bases, leaving 7 bases between them. CDR3 nucleotides: TGTGCCGGAGGAGCTGGAAACACCATATATTTT. It translates to CAGGAGNTIYF.

This clone has only a few counts. The rearrangement links TRBV30 to TRBJ2-1, with 8 bases that match TRBD1. The CDR3 has 12 amino acids. V lost 5 bases, J lost 7 bases, and 4 bases stayed unmatched. Per the germline V gene, CDR1 is GTSNPN and CDR2 is SVGIG (reference sequence). The CDR3 sequence: CAWSRGQNEQFF. The CDR3 DNA reads as TGTGCCTGGTCCAGGGGGCAGAATGAGCAGTTCTTC.

This clone was recorded a few times. The chain carries TRBV25-1 and TRBJ2-4, with D possibly matching TRBD2 (5 bases). Trimming removed 1 base from V and 6 bases from J, with 10 bases in between. The CDR3 sequence is 14 residues long. In germline, CDR1 is MGHDK, CDR2 SYGVNS. CDR3 sequence: CASSELEAANIQYF. The CDR3 DNA reads TGTGCCAGCAGTGAATTGGAGGCAGCAAACATTCAGTACTTC.

This chain uses TRBV19 with TRBJ2-3, with 7 bases lining up with TRBD1. The trim removed 4 bases at V and 0 bases at J, leaving 7 bases unmatched. The CDR3 totals 16 residues. Germline CDR1 and CDR2: LNHDA and SQIVND (reference sequence). CDR3 sequence reads: CASSNRQGTSTDTQYF. CDR3 nucleotides: TGTGCCAGTAGTAACCGACAGGGAACGAGCACAGATACGCAGTATTTT.